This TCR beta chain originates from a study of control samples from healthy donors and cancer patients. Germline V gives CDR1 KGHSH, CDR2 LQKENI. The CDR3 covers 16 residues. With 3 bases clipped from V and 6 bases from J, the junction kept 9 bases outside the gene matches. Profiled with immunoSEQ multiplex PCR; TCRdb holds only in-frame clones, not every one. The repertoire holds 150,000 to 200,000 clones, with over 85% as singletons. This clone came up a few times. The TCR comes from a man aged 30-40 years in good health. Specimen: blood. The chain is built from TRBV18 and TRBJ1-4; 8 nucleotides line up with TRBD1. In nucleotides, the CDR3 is TGTGCCAGCTCACCTAGTCCGGACAGGGCCTATGAAAAACTGTTTTTT. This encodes CASSPSPDRAYEKLFF.